The 32 T cell receptor beta chains below come from one sample, sequenced in a study of vaccination and CD4 T cells after COVID-19. Cultured CD4+ T cell DNA was sequenced using the Oncomine TCR Beta short-read assay. TCRdb reprocessed the PCR reads with MiXCR, giving one entry per CDR3 protein. The data contain approximately 12,000 distinct CDR3 sequences, about half of them seen just once; the ten biggest clones take up over 15%. The antigens of these receptors remain unknown. As to treatment: roughly ten-day PBMC culture with coronavirus spike peptide pools or control peptides (ViraFEST assay). The sample was CD4+ T cells from blood, cultured in vitro. These receptors were taken from a human donor who had recovered from COVID-19.

This clonotype appeared once. This chain uses TRBV28 with TRBJ2-7; 7 bases are shared with TRBD2. Unmatched junction bases numbered 12, after V lost 6 bases and J lost 4 bases. This CDR3 contains 15 residues. Germline loops: CDR1 MDHEN, CDR2 SYDVKM. CDR3 loop: CASSRGTSAYYEQYF. The CDR3 nucleotides are TGTGCCAGCAGCCGGGGCACTAGCGCTTATTACGAGCAGTACTTC. Full variable domain (missing parts from reference TRBV28 and TRBJ2-7): DVKVTQSSRYLVKRTGEKVFLECVQDMDHENMFWYRQDPGLGLRLIYFSYDVKMKEKGDIPEGYSVSREKKERFSLILESASTNQTSMYLCASSRGTSAYYEQYFGPGTRLTVT.

The chain's CDR3 is CASSGGGTDTQYF. CDR3 in DNA: TGTGCCAGTAGTGGCGGGGGTACAGATACGCAGTATTTT. The chain employs TRBV19 and TRBJ2-3; TRBD2 matches 7 bases. CDR3 length: 13 amino acids. J was trimmed by 3 bases and V by 5 bases; bases with no gene match: 2. CDR1 is LNHDA and CDR2 is SQIVND in the germline V gene (reference sequence).

This clonotype has a handful of counts. V usage is TRBV20-1 and J usage is TRBJ1-5; no definite D call. The CDR3 has 17 amino acids. Germline assignment: CDR1 DFQATT and CDR2 SNEGSKA (reference sequence). V lost 6 bases, J lost 7 bases, and 28 bases lay in between. CDR3 coding DNA: TGCAGTGCAGACGGACCTACTAAAGCTAACTCGCGCCAGCCCCAGCATTTT. Translation: CSADGPTKANSRQPQHF.

The rearrangement links TRBV2 to TRBJ2-5, with D unclear. The length of the CDR3 is 13 residues. The germline gives CDR1 SNHLY, CDR2 FYNNEI. V dropped 2 bases and J dropped 1 base, with 5 bases sitting between them. The CDR3, as DNA: TGTGCCAGCAGTGAACTCGGCCAAGAGACCCAGTACTTC. Its protein is CASSELGQETQYF.

In its sample, this clonotype was seen a few times. The chain recombines TRBV28 with TRBJ1-2, with D possibly being TRBD1 (6 bases). The germline gives CDR1 MDHEN, CDR2 SYDVKM. The CDR3 sequence is 18 residues long. V lost 4 bases, J lost 5 bases, and 26 bases lay in between. The CDR3 DNA follows: TGTGCCAGCAGTTCCCCAACACTTCAACAGGGAGGACGGTATGGCTACACCTTC. It translates to CASSSPTLQQGGRYGYTF.

V usage is TRBV20-1 and J usage is TRBJ2-1; D is uncertain. V lost 6 bases, J lost 0 bases, and 12 bases lay in between. The CDR3 totals 14 residues. From germline, CDR1 is DFQATT and CDR2 SNEGSKA (reference sequence). CDR3 amino acids: CSAILRGSYNEQFF. CDR3 coding DNA: TGCAGTGCCATTCTTCGAGGCTCCTACAATGAGCAGTTCTTC.

The chain has TRBV25-1 and TRBJ1-1, with TRBD1 as a possible D gene (5 bases). Deletions cut 4 bases from V and 3 bases from J, with 18 bases between. This CDR3 has 16 residues. Germline CDR1 MGHDK, CDR2 SYGVNS. The CDR3 region has the DNA TGTGCCAGCAGTGGTACAAAGGGACTAAAGTACACTGAAGCTTTCTTT. This gives the protein CASSGTKGLKYTEAFF.

This clonotype occurred a few times. The chain combines TRBV20-1 with TRBJ1-3; no firm D call. CDR3 size: 16 residues. The V gene lost 1 base and the J gene lost 0 bases, with 13 bases spanning the gap. Germline lookup yields CDR1 DFQATT and CDR2 SNEGSKA (reference sequence). The CDR3 here is CSARAGGHSSGNTIYF. The CDR3 DNA sequence: TGCAGTGCTAGAGCAGGAGGGCATTCCTCTGGAAACACCATATATTTT.

This clonotype was observed a few times. The rearrangement uses TRBV19 and TRBJ2-1, with 12 bases aligning to TRBD2. Germline CDR1 and CDR2: LNHDA and SQIVND (reference sequence). Trimming at V came to 5 bases and at J to 7 bases, leaving 3 bases not matched to a gene. The CDR3 contains 14 residues. CDR3 residues: CASSRLAGGNEQFF. CDR3 sequence (DNA): TGTGCCAGTAGTCGGCTAGCGGGAGGGAATGAGCAGTTCTTC. The full variable domain, rest sourced from reference TRBV19 and TRBJ2-1, is DGGITQSPKYLFRKEGQNVTLSCEQNLNHDAMYWYRQDPGQGLRLIYYSQIVNDFQKGDIAEGYSVSREKKESFPLTVTSAQKNPTAFYLCASSRLAGGNEQFFGPGTRLTVL.

The J gene is TRBJ2-7, the V gene TRBV24-1; weak D call: TRBD1 (5 bases). This CDR3 has 14 residues. Germline values: CDR1 KGHDR, CDR2 SFDVKD. Deletions cut 2 bases from V and 7 bases from J, with 14 bases between. CDR3 in amino acids: CATSDSAGIEEQYF. In nucleotides, the CDR3 is TGTGCCACCAGTGATTCGGCAGGGATAGAAGAGCAGTACTTC.

J is TRBJ1-2 and V is TRBV12-3 or TRBV12-4; D is perhaps TRBD1 (6 bases). CDR3 length equals 14 residues. Trimming pared 7 bases from V and 2 bases from J, leaving 14 bases between. The CDR3 DNA follows: TGTGCCAGCACCCCGATGGGGGGCAACTATGGCTACACCTTC. Translating it yields CASTPMGGNYGYTF.

The V and J genes are TRBV4-1 and TRBJ1-6, with D unclear. Germline lookup yields CDR1 MGHRA and CDR2 YSYEKL. V was shortened by 0 bases and J by 8 bases, with 17 bases between the two germline ends. There are 17 residues in the CDR3. The CDR3: CASSQDWVPGSDSPLHF. The CDR3 bases are TGCGCCAGCAGCCAAGATTGGGTACCGGGGTCCGATTCACCCCTCCACTTT.

The CDR3 protein is CASSQVAAKNIQYF. The CDR3 bases are TGTGCCAGCAGCCAAGTAGCAGCCAAAAACATTCAGTACTTC. The chain is built from TRBV3-1 and TRBJ2-4, with D uncertain. Germline V gene sequence: CDR1 LGHDT, CDR2 YNNKEL (reference sequence). CDR3 length: 14 residues. V was pared by 1 base and J by 0 bases, with 4 bases between. Complete variable domain (other parts from reference TRBV3-1 and TRBJ2-4): DTAVSQTPKYLVTQMGNDKSIKCEQNLGHDTMYWYKQDSKKFLKIMFSYNNKELIINETVPNRFSPKSPDKAHLNLHINSLELGDSAVYFCASSQVAAKNIQYFGAGTRLSVL.

The chain couples TRBV2 to TRBJ1-6; D remains ambiguous. V was trimmed by 4 bases and J by 7 bases, leaving 8 bases between them. The CDR3 length is 13 residues. Germline values: CDR1 SNHLY, CDR2 FYNNEI. CDR3 sequence (DNA): TGTGCCAGCAGTGGACAACAAAATTCACCCCTCCACTTT. It is translated as CASSGQQNSPLHF.

The V gene is TRBV6-1, the J gene TRBJ2-1, with TRBD2 matching over 8 bases. The CDR3 runs to 13 residues. Germline CDR1 MNHNS, CDR2 SASEGT. V dropped 7 bases and J dropped 5; count of bases not matched to a gene: 4. Here the CDR3 reads CASTPGGDNEQFF. Written as DNA, the CDR3 is TGTGCCAGCACCCCCGGGGGGGACAATGAGCAGTTCTTC.

This sequence joins TRBV29-1 and TRBJ2-7, with D maybe TRBD2 (6 bases). CDR1 is SQVTM, CDR2 ANQGSEA, per germline. The CDR3 is 14 amino acids. The V end lost 5 bases, the J end lost 1 base, and 15 bases lay between the germline ends. The CDR3 nucleotides read TGCAGCGTTCAAAAGGCTAGCGATTCCTACGAGCAGTACTTC. It is translated as CSVQKASDSYEQYF.

The CDR3 loop is CASSFGQGLADTQYF. Here the CDR3 DNA reads TGTGCCAGCAGCTTCGGACAGGGGCTCGCAGATACGCAGTATTTT. The rearrangement joins TRBV5-4 to TRBJ2-3; 9 bases line up with TRBD1. The CDR3 loop spans 15 amino acids. With V trimmed by 2 bases and J by 4 bases, 5 bases remained unmatched. Germline values: CDR1 SGHNT, CDR2 YYREEE (reference sequence).

V is TRBV6-1 and J is TRBJ1-4, with TRBD1 matching 11 bases. CDR1 and CDR2 from the germline V gene are MNHNS and SASEGT. The ends lost 8 bases at V and 7 bases at J; junction bases unmatched: 9. The CDR3 is 15 amino acids. Here the CDR3 reads CASAREGQGGEKLFF. As DNA, the CDR3 is TGTGCCAGCGCCCGGGAGGGACAGGGGGGTGAAAAACTGTTTTTT.

This chain connects TRBV6-5 to TRBJ2-7; 11 bases fit TRBD1. Germline V gene lookup returns CDR1 MNHEY and CDR2 SVGAGI. This CDR3 has 16 amino acids. V lost 2 bases, J lost 2 bases, and 5 bases stayed unmatched. CDR3 in amino acids: CASSYRGQGAAYEQYF. The CDR3 DNA sequence: TGTGCCAGCAGTTACCGCGGACAGGGGGCCGCCTACGAGCAGTACTTC.

This chain joins TRBV6-1 and TRBJ1-4, with a tentative D call TRBD1 (5 bases). V lost 3 bases and J lost 7, with 27 bases in between. Germline CDR1 reads MNHNS; CDR2 reads SASEGT. This CDR3 is 19 amino acids long. This chain's CDR3 is CASSDPPPEGRVSGEKLFF. CDR3 bases: TGTGCCAGCAGTGACCCCCCCCCTGAAGGCAGGGTTAGTGGTGAAAAACTGTTTTTT.

The chain combines TRBV30 with TRBJ1-6; TRBD1 agrees at 9 bases. The V gene end was trimmed by 4 bases and the J gene end by 10 bases; junction bases not matched to a gene: 5. Germline V gene lookup returns CDR1 GTSNPN and CDR2 SVGIG (reference sequence). This CDR3 contains 13 residues. CDR3 DNA: TGTGCCTGGACCGGGACAGGGTACTCACCCCTCCACTTT. Residues: CAWTGTGYSPLHF. Full variable domain (missing parts from reference TRBV30 and TRBJ1-6): SQTIHQWPATLVQPVGSPLSLECTVEGTSNPNLYWYRQAAGRGLQLLFYSVGIGQISSEVPQNLSASRPQDRQFILSSKKLLLSDSGFYLCAWTGTGYSPLHFGNGTRLTVT.

The chain employs TRBV4-2 and TRBJ2-1, with TRBD2 as a possible D gene (5 bases). The CDR3 covers 14 residues. Germline lookup yields CDR1 LGHNA and CDR2 YNFKEQ. The V and J ends lost 1 base and 4 bases respectively, with 8 bases between them. The CDR3 region has the DNA TGTGCCAGCAGCCAAGTTAGCGAATACAATGAGCAGTTCTTC. It codes for CASSQVSEYNEQFF.

This chain links TRBV5-1 with TRBJ2-7; TRBD2 is a possible D gene (5 bases). The V gene lost 4 bases and the J gene lost 3 bases, with 5 bases spanning the gap. The CDR3 is 11 amino acids. Germline CDR1 reads SGHRS; CDR2 reads YFSETQ. The DNA of the CDR3 is TGCGCCAGCAGCGACTACTACGAGCAGTACTTC. This gives the protein CASSDYYEQYF.

Only a few counts were recorded for this clonotype. The chain couples TRBV6-2 or TRBV6-3 to TRBJ1-1; TRBD1 matches 7 bases. V was clipped by 6 bases and J by 6 bases; unmatched bases: 7. This CDR3 is built from 13 residues. Looked up from germline, CDR1 is MNHEY and CDR2 is SVGEGT. The CDR3 nucleotides are TGTGCCAGCAGACAGACAGGGCAGGCTGAAGCTTTCTTT. Translation gives CASRQTGQAEAFF.

This clonotype occurred a few times. The chain has TRBV20-1 and TRBJ2-5, with D hard to call. Germline lookup yields CDR1 DFQATT and CDR2 SNEGSKA (reference sequence). The CDR3 spans 14 residues. V gave up 0 bases and J gave up 1 base, with 9 bases separating them. CDR3: CSARDRAAQETQYF. Written as DNA, the CDR3 is TGCAGTGCTAGAGATAGGGCAGCCCAAGAGACCCAGTACTTC.

This clonotype showed up just a few times. The V gene is TRBV2, the J gene TRBJ1-2, with 7 bases aligning to TRBD1. There are 16 residues in the CDR3. With V trimmed by 4 bases and J by 2 bases, 10 bases remained unmatched. CDR1 is SNHLY, CDR2 FYNNEI, per germline. The CDR3 coding sequence is TGTGCCAGCAGTGGAACCCATTTCAGGGGGAACTATGGCTACACCTTC. Amino acids: CASSGTHFRGNYGYTF.

The CDR3 here is CASSQAQGPYEQYF. CDR3 in DNA: TGTGCCAGCAGCCAAGCTCAGGGGCCCTACGAGCAGTACTTC. The gene calls are TRBV27 and TRBJ2-7, with TRBD1 as a possible D gene (6 bases). Germline V lookup: CDR1 MNHEY, CDR2 SMNVEV (reference sequence). Trimming stripped 6 bases from V and 2 bases from J, with 14 bases between. The CDR3 has 14 residues.

The DNA for the CDR3 is TGTGCCATCAGTGATCGGGGGGTAGGGGTATATAGCAATCAGCCCCAGCATTTT. Its protein is CAISDRGVGVYSNQPQHF. The V gene is TRBV10-3, the J gene TRBJ1-5; maybe TRBD1 (5 bases). CDR1 is ENHRY and CDR2 is SYGVKD in the germline V gene. The CDR3 runs to 18 residues. With 3 bases removed from V and 0 bases from J, the gap between germline ends came to 18 bases.

In its sample, this clonotype was seen a few times. V and J are TRBV7-3 and TRBJ2-2; D gene unclear. V lost 2 bases to trimming and J lost 0 bases, with 10 bases between them. Germline CDR1 SGHTA, CDR2 FQGTGA. The CDR3 runs to 16 residues. The CDR3 loop is CASSLLGPANTGELFF. The CDR3 DNA is TGTGCCAGCAGCTTATTGGGCCCCGCGAACACCGGGGAGCTGTTTTTT. Full variable domain (rest looked up from reference TRBV7-3 and TRBJ2-2): GAGVSQTPSNKVTEKGKYVELRCDPISGHTALYWYRQSLGQGPEFLIYFQGTGAADDSGLPNDRFFAVRPEGSVSTLKIQRTERGDSAVYLCASSLLGPANTGELFFGEGSRLTVL.

The table lists this clonotype with a few counts. This sequence joins TRBV7-8 and TRBJ2-7; 10 positions match TRBD2. Germline-derived CDR1 and CDR2 are SGHVS and FQNEAQ. J gave up 1 base and V 5 bases, and 8 bases lay outside the gene matches. The CDR3 has 16 residues. CDR3 region: CASSMPSGSGSYEQYF. The CDR3 nucleotides are TGTGCCAGCAGCATGCCTAGCGGGAGCGGTTCCTACGAGCAGTACTTC.

This clonotype appeared once. V gene TRBV5-4 combines with J gene TRBJ2-5; weak D call: TRBD2 (6 bases). Trimming removed 3 bases from V and 5 bases from J, with 17 bases in between. Germline values: CDR1 SGHNT, CDR2 YYREEE (reference sequence). This CDR3 has 15 amino acids. The CDR3 coding sequence is TGTGCCAGCAGCTCTCTAGTAGGCGGGATCGAGACCCAGTACTTC. Translating it yields CASSSLVGGIETQYF.

The J gene is TRBJ1-5, the V gene TRBV4-1; TRBD1 is a possible D gene (5 bases). Trimming removed 4 bases at V and 1 base at J, with 14 bases between. Germline assignment: CDR1 MGHRA and CDR2 YSYEKL. The CDR3 length is 16 residues. CDR3 nucleotides: TGCGCCAGCAGCCCAAGGGGCGGATTAAGCAATCAGCCCCAGCATTTT. It is translated as CASSPRGGLSNQPQHF.